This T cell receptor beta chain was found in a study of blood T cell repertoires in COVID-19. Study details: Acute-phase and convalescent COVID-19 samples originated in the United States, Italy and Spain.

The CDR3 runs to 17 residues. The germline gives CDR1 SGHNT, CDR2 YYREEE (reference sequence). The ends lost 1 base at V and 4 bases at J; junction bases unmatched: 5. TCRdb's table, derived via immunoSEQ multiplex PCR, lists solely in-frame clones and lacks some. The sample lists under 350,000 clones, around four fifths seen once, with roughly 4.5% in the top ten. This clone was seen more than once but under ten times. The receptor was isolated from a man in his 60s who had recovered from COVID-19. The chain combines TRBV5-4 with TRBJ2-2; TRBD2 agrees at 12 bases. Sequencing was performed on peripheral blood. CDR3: CASSLSSSGRVTGELFF. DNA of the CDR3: TGTGCCAGCAGCTTGTCGTCTAGCGGGAGGGTCACCGGGGAGCTGTTTTTT.